A single sample is the source of the 20 T cell receptor beta chains below, sequenced in a study of T cells expressing NK-cell markers. TCRdb reprocessed the 5' RACE reads; each CDR3 protein has one entry and no DNA is given. The listing contains about 430,000 distinct CDR3 sequences. Sequencing was carried out using blood T cells: a sorted CD56 or NKG2C T cell subset, CD4+ or CD8+ T cells, or bulk PBMC T cells (not recorded which). These TCRs come from a woman between 50 and 59 years old in good health.

The chain links TRBV27 to TRBJ2-6; the D gene TCRdb calls, TRBD2, cannot be checked with no DNA. The CDR3 has 15 amino acids. CDR1 and CDR2 (germline): MNHEY, SMNVEV (reference sequence). The CDR3: CASSDSGNGANVLTF.

This sequence joins TRBV5-1 and TRBJ2-6; TCRdb's D call, TRBD1, is unchecked because there is no DNA. This CDR3 has 19 amino acids. CDR1 is SGHRS and CDR2 is YFSETQ in the germline V gene. CDR3: CASSPARTGGHSGANVLTF. The full variable domain, completed using reference TRBV5-1 and TRBJ2-6, is KAGVTQTPRYLIKTRGQQVTLSCSPISGHRSVSWYQQTPGQGLQFLFEYFSETQRNKGNFPGRFSGRQFSNSRSEMNVSTLELGDSALYLCASSPARTGGHSGANVLTFGAGSRLTVL.

The chain carries TRBV5-5 and TRBJ2-3; as DNA is missing, the TRBD1 call by TCRdb cannot be tested. Germline V gene lookup returns CDR1 SGHKS and CDR2 YYEKEE (reference sequence). This CDR3 region has 14 residues. The CDR3 loop is CASSLDGGVDTQYF.

The J gene is TRBJ1-2, the V gene TRBV14. Germline loops: CDR1 SGHDN, CDR2 FVKESK. The CDR3 extends over 15 amino acids. The CDR3 protein is CASSQVGGVNYGYTF.

The chain uses TRBV4-1 and TRBJ1-5. Germline CDR1 MGHRA, CDR2 YSYEKL. The CDR3 is made up of 17 amino acids. The CDR3 loop reads CASSPTRLGYSNQPQHF.

J is TRBJ2-7 and V is TRBV6-1; absent DNA, TCRdb's TRBD1 call cannot be checked. CDR3 length: 13 amino acids. Looked up from germline, CDR1 is MNHNS and CDR2 is SASEGT. The CDR3 reads CASSRQGHYEQYF.

The chain couples TRBV20-1 to TRBJ1-4. The length of the CDR3 is 12 residues. Germline V gene sequence: CDR1 DFQATT, CDR2 SNEGSKA (reference sequence). CDR3 sequence reads: CSASPDGKKLFF.

The V call is TRBV10-3, the J call TRBJ1-2. Germline loops: CDR1 ENHRY, CDR2 SYGVKD. The CDR3 totals 13 residues. CDR3 residues: CAISVDGNYGYTF.

This chain connects TRBV3-1 to TRBJ2-7; without DNA, the TCRdb call of TRBD1 cannot be checked. This CDR3 has 11 amino acids. CDR1 and CDR2 (germline): LGHDT, YNNKEL (reference sequence). The CDR3 sequence is CASVSRGEQYF.

This chain joins TRBV5-1 and TRBJ2-3; TCRdb's assignment of TRBD2 cannot be checked, as there is no DNA. The germline CDR1 and CDR2 sequences are SGHRS and YFSETQ. This CDR3 is built from 16 residues. The CDR3 spells CASSFVAGGPRDTQYF.

The chain combines TRBV10-2 with TRBJ2-3; TCRdb's D call of TRBD1 is untestable without DNA. The CDR3 has 16 residues. CDR1 is WSHSY, CDR2 SAAADI, per germline. This CDR3 is CASSGGWNPSTDTQYF.

This chain uses TRBV5-1 with TRBJ2-3; no DNA is available, so the TRBD2 call from TCRdb remains unchecked. The germline V gene encodes CDR1 SGHRS and CDR2 YFSETQ. CDR3 size: 13 residues. CDR3 in amino acids: CASSPAARDRQYF.

The V call is TRBV19, the J call TRBJ2-1; TCRdb lists TRBD2, though no DNA is available to test this call. This CDR3 is 13 amino acids long. Germline values: CDR1 LNHDA, CDR2 SQIVND (reference sequence). CDR3 loop: CASNDGGYNEQFF.

CDR3 region: CASDSTGGYGYTF. V usage is TRBV6-2 or TRBV6-3 and J usage is TRBJ1-2; TCRdb's D gene call, TRBD1, goes unchecked for lack of DNA. The CDR3 spans 13 residues. Germline V gives CDR1 MNHEY, CDR2 SVGEGT.

The CDR3 here is CASGSAGKNNEQFF. V gene TRBV9 combines with J gene TRBJ2-1; the D call of TRBD2 rests on TCRdb alone, since no DNA is present to check it. The germline CDR1 and CDR2 sequences are SGDLS and YYNGEE. The CDR3 extends over 14 amino acids. Full variable domain (rest looked up from reference TRBV9 and TRBJ2-1): DSGVTQTPKHLITATGQRVTLRCSPRSGDLSVYWYQQSLDQGLQFLIQYYNGEERAKGNILERFSAQQFPDLHSELNLSSLELGDSALYFCASGSAGKNNEQFFGPGTRLTVL.

The chain has TRBV24-1 and TRBJ2-1; TCRdb reports TRBD2, a call that lacks DNA to check it against. This CDR3 region has 13 residues. The germline gives CDR1 KGHDR, CDR2 SFDVKD. The CDR3 sequence is CATGTIIRNEQFF.

The rearrangement uses TRBV12-3 or TRBV12-4 and TRBJ2-1; TCRdb lists TRBD2, though no DNA is available to test this call. This CDR3 is built from 11 residues. The chain's CDR3 is CATRLRDEQFF.

The chain combines TRBV27 with TRBJ1-3; absent DNA, TCRdb's TRBD1 call cannot be checked. CDR1 MNHEY and CDR2 SMNVEV come from the germline V gene (reference sequence). The CDR3 sequence is 14 residues long. CDR3 amino acids: CASSTGTHGNTIYF.

J is TRBJ2-7 and V is TRBV20-1; TCRdb outputs TRBD1, but without DNA this stays unchecked. This CDR3 has 14 residues. CDR1 DFQATT and CDR2 SNEGSKA come from the germline V gene (reference sequence). The CDR3 region is CSAFRDARGYEQYF.

The chain carries TRBV3-1 and TRBJ2-1; the D call from TCRdb, TRBD1, cannot be confirmed without DNA. The germline V gene has CDR1 LGHDT and CDR2 YNNKEL (reference sequence). The CDR3 consists of 15 residues. CDR3 sequence: CASSQTGLSYNEQFF.